This T cell receptor beta chain was obtained from a study of cytomegalovirus exposure and HLA in healthy donors. Study-wide results and limits: Later analysis identified 17,000 or so TCR beta sequences associated with HLA alleles, using a false discovery rate threshold of 0.05. As a later analysis revealed, most CMV-associated TCR beta chains appeared HLA-restricted.

Germline V gene data show CDR1 as SGHNT and CDR2 as YENEEA. This CDR3 has 14 residues. Between the trimmed V and J ends, which lost 4 bases and 1 base, there was a span of 9 bases. In regard to this clone: Its specificity is not known.

It was with 60 Vbeta and 13 Jbeta primers that the PCR ran. Source study methods: In a later analysis, of approximately 81 million unique beta chains, some 10 million appeared in at least two donors. TCRdb's copy holds only in-frame clones and misses some; the assay was immunoSEQ multiplex PCR. The DNA gave D and trimming, while V, J and clone size come from that table. The sample contains 60,000 to 70,000 clones, about 71% of which appear only once. V gene TRBV11-3 combines with J gene TRBJ2-3; D is unclear. The clonotype originates from a man aged 60 to 75 in good health and CMV-seropositive. The sample was PBMCs. The CDR3 loop reads CASSSPFGTDTQYF. The CDR3 DNA follows: TGTGCCAGCAGCTCCCCGTTTGGCACAGATACGCAGTATTTT. Supplemented by reference TRBV11-3 and TRBJ2-3, the full variable domain reads EAGVVQSPRYKIIEKKQPVAFWCNPISGHNTLYWYLQNLGQGPELLIRYENEEAVDDSQLPKDRFSAERLKGVDSTLKIQPAELGDSAVYLCASSSPFGTDTQYFGPGTRLTVL.